This is a list of T cell receptor beta chains from one sample in a study of graft-versus-host responses after intestinal transplantation. Antigens for these TCRs are unknown. Assay: immunoSEQ multiplex PCR; the TCRdb copy retains only in-frame clones and omits some. The sample yields some 70,000 clones, around 87% seen once. The sequencing used unstimulated CD8+ T cells sorted from spleen or lymph node cells, collected before transplant. These TCRs come from a human donor who was the organ donor for an intestinal transplant. The CDR3 runs from the conserved cysteine through the conserved F or W. The D gene is left open where the match is weak. The listing skips clone size in some rows; elsewhere it reads once, few, many or a size class.

v_gene	len	d_gene	j_gene	abundance	CDR3nt	CDR3aa
TRBV25-1	17	.	TRBJ2-5	.	TGTGCCAGCAGTGAATGGGGGACACCCGGGGCACAAGAGACCCAGTACTTC	CASSEWGTPGAQETQYF
TRBV30	17	TRBD1	TRBJ1-6	.	TGTGCCTGGAAAGGGACAGGGCGAAGCTCCTATAATTCACCCCTCCACTTT	CAWKGTGRSSYNSPLHF
TRBV4-1	14	.	TRBJ1-2	.	TGCGCCAGCAGCCAAGCGTTAGCAGGCTTTGGCTACACCTTC	CASSQALAGFGYTF
TRBV4-1	15	.	TRBJ2-7	.	TGCGCCAGCAGCCAGGAAAGGGGGGGCTCCTACGAGCAGTACTTC	CASSQERGGSYEQYF
TRBV27	17	.	TRBJ1-2	.	TGTGTCAGCAGTTTTGGAACAGGCGGGATTAGGGGCTATGGCTACACCTTC	CVSSFGTGGIRGYGYTF
TRBV2	15	.	TRBJ2-7	.	TGTGCCAGCAGCCCCGACCAGGGGACGGGCTACGAGCAGTACTTC	CASSPDQGTGYEQYF
TRBV13	14	.	TRBJ2-1	.	TGTGCCAGCAGCTTAGGTAGCTCCTACAATGAGCAGTTCTTC	CASSLGSSYNEQFF
TRBV5-4	13	.	TRBJ1-1	.	TGTGCCAGCAGCTCCATTCTGAACACTGAAGCTTTCTTT	CASSSILNTEAFF
TRBV6-6	14	.	TRBJ2-5	.	TGTGCCAGCACAACATCGCCGCTTTTGGAGACCCAGTACTTC	CASTTSPLLETQYF
TRBV5-6	14	TRBD1	TRBJ2-7	medium-sized	TGTGCCAGCAGCGCGACAGGGTCTCCCTACGAGCAGTACTTC	CASSATGSPYEQYF
TRBV4-1	16	.	TRBJ2-1	.	TGCGCCAGCAGCCAAGGAATACCGGGACCATACAATGAGCAGTTCTTC	CASSQGIPGPYNEQFF
TRBV7-9	17	.	TRBJ2-6	.	TGTGCCAGCAGCTTCACACAGGGTCCTTCTGGGGCCAACGTCCTGACTTTC	CASSFTQGPSGANVLTF
TRBV19	15	.	TRBJ2-1	.	TGTGCCAGTAGTATAGTGGACGGGCCTTCTGGGGAGCAGTTCTTC	CASSIVDGPSGEQFF